A single sample is the source of the 11 T cell receptor beta chains below, sequenced in a study of blood T cell repertoires in COVID-19. Repertoires were generated with immunoSEQ multiplex PCR, while TCRdb's copy carries only in-frame clones and drops some. The table records approximately 140,000 clones, 88% of them present only once. Sequenced material: peripheral blood. All receptors come from a human donor with COVID-19, enrolled during active disease. The donor label of this sample is uncertain.

The gene calls are TRBV19 and TRBJ1-4; a possible D gene is TRBD1 (5 bases). Germline-derived CDR1 and CDR2 are LNHDA and SQIVND (reference sequence). V shed 6 bases and J shed 0 bases, with 11 bases lying between them. The CDR3 is made up of 15 amino acids. The CDR3 sequence is CASRDPGTTNEKLFF. The CDR3 nucleotides are TGTGCCAGTAGAGACCCAGGGACAACTAATGAAAAACTGTTTTTT.

The rearrangement uses TRBV24-1 and TRBJ2-2; possibly TRBD2 for D (6 bases). The CDR3 has 15 residues. The V end lost 7 bases, the J end lost 5 bases, and 16 bases lay between the germline ends. Germline assignment: CDR1 KGHDR and CDR2 SFDVKD. CDR3 amino acids: CATSSGSSGTGELFF. The CDR3 DNA reads TGTGCCACCAGCTCCGGGAGCTCGGGGACCGGGGAGCTGTTTTTT.

The chain is built from TRBV13 and TRBJ1-4, with 8 bases matching TRBD1. The CDR3 is made up of 15 amino acids. The germline CDR1 and CDR2 sequences are PRHDT and FYEKMQ (reference sequence). Trimming took 2 bases from V and 2 from J; bases not matched to a gene: 1. In nucleotides, the CDR3 is TGTGCCAGCAGCTTATCAGGGGGCACTAATGAAAAACTGTTTTTT. It codes for CASSLSGGTNEKLFF.

This clone was seen at least ten times. The V and J genes are TRBV11-2 and TRBJ1-1; 7 nucleotides match TRBD1. The germline CDR1 and CDR2 sequences are SGHAT and FQNNGV. The junction had 2 bases not matched to a gene; V was cut back by 4 bases and J by 0 bases. CDR3 length: 14 amino acids. The CDR3 sequence: CASSSTGMNTEAFF. In nucleotides, the CDR3 is TGTGCCAGCAGCTCGACAGGGATGAACACTGAAGCTTTCTTT.

The rearrangement links TRBV11-1 to TRBJ1-2; D unresolved. This CDR3 is built from 14 residues. The V gene's germline CDR1 is SGHAT and CDR2 FQDESV (reference sequence). Trimming removed 5 bases at V and 0 bases at J, with 10 bases between. CDR3 loop: CASSEEGSNYGYTF. The CDR3 DNA reads as TGTGCCAGCAGCGAGGAGGGTTCTAACTATGGCTACACCTTC.

The V call is TRBV2, the J call TRBJ2-7, with 10 bases fitting TRBD2. With 6 bases clipped from V and 3 bases from J, the junction kept 5 bases outside the gene matches. Germline assignment: CDR1 SNHLY and CDR2 FYNNEI. This CDR3 contains 14 residues. CDR3 in DNA: TGTGCCAGCAGCAGTAGCGGGGGGATCTACGAGCAGTACTTC. Translating gives CASSSSGGIYEQYF.

The V call is TRBV18, the J call TRBJ2-7, with a weak D call TRBD2 (5 bases). The CDR3 totals 12 residues. Germline lookup yields CDR1 KGHSH and CDR2 LQKENI. V lost 3 bases and J lost 7, with 10 bases in between. The CDR3 nucleotides read TGTGCCAGCTCACCTCGCCGGGATGAGCAGTACTTC. It translates to CASSPRRDEQYF.

The chain carries TRBV19 and TRBJ2-2; tentatively, D is TRBD2 (6 bases). The V end was cut by 3 bases, the J end by 7 bases, with 9 bases between. Germline assignment: CDR1 LNHDA and CDR2 SQIVND (reference sequence). CDR3 length: 13 residues. DNA of the CDR3: TGTGCCAGTAGTATGGCGGGGATCGGGGAGCTGTTTTTT. Protein: CASSMAGIGELFF.

The J gene is TRBJ2-5, the V gene TRBV20-1; tentative D call: TRBD2 (5 bases). The CDR3 loop spans 11 amino acids. Trimming removed 6 bases from V and 7 bases from J, with 12 bases in between. Germline lookup yields CDR1 DFQATT and CDR2 SNEGSKA (reference sequence). The CDR3 loop is CSARTRGTQYF. The CDR3 DNA reads TGCAGTGCAAGAACCCGGGGGACCCAGTACTTC.

The genes are TRBV7-2 and TRBJ2-1; D gene uncertain. The CDR3 has 15 residues. Germline CDR1 is SGHTA and CDR2 is FQGNSA. The V gene lost 4 bases and the J gene lost 1 base, with 11 bases spanning the gap. For the CDR3, the DNA is TGTGCCAGCAGCTCCCCGACAAGGTCCTACAATGAGCAGTTCTTC. Translation: CASSSPTRSYNEQFF.

The gene calls are TRBV6-5 and TRBJ2-7; tentative D call: TRBD1 (5 bases). The ends were cut back, 6 bases at V and 4 bases at J, with 10 bases in the middle. Germline CDR1 reads MNHEY; CDR2 reads SVGAGI. CDR3 length equals 12 residues. As DNA, the CDR3 is TGTGCCAGCAGCGCGGACAATTACGAGCAGTACTTC. Amino acid sequence: CASSADNYEQYF.